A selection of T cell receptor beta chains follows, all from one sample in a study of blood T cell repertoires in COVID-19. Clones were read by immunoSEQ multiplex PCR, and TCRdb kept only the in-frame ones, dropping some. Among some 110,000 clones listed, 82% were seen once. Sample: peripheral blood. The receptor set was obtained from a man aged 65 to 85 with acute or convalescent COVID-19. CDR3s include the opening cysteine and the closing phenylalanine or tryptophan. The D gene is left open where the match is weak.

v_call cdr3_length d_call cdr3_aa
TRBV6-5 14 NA CASSSRQLNTEAFF
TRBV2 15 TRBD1 CASTNRGSVANVLTF
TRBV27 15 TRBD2 CASRLTSGSYNEQFF
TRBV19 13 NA CASSIDRNNEQFF
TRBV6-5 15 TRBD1 CASRRTGGSGNTIYF
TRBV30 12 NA CAWTKTNYGYTF
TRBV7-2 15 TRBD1 CASTHSTGLSEKLFF
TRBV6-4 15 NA CASSMTSGTAYGYTF
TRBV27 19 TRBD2 CASRPRGLAGVPDTDTQYF
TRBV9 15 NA CASSPRGGDTDTQYF
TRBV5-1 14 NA CASSLNENGNTIYF
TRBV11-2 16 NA CASSLGGIPSSYEQYF
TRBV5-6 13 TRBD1 CASAGQGTYGYTF
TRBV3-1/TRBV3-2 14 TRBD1 CASSRQGSTDTQYF
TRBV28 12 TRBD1 CASSFGQGLAFF
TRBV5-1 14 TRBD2 CASSQGSGSYEQYF
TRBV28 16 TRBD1 CASSTTGQGYAYEQYF
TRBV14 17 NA CASSQDLRQRSGIGLHF
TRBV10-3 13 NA CAISVSGNYGYTF
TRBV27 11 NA CASKQGYEQYF
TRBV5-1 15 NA CASSLVPGSNSPLHF
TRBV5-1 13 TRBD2 CASMSGRRGEQFF
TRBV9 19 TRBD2 CASSVVGSGSGAITDTQYF